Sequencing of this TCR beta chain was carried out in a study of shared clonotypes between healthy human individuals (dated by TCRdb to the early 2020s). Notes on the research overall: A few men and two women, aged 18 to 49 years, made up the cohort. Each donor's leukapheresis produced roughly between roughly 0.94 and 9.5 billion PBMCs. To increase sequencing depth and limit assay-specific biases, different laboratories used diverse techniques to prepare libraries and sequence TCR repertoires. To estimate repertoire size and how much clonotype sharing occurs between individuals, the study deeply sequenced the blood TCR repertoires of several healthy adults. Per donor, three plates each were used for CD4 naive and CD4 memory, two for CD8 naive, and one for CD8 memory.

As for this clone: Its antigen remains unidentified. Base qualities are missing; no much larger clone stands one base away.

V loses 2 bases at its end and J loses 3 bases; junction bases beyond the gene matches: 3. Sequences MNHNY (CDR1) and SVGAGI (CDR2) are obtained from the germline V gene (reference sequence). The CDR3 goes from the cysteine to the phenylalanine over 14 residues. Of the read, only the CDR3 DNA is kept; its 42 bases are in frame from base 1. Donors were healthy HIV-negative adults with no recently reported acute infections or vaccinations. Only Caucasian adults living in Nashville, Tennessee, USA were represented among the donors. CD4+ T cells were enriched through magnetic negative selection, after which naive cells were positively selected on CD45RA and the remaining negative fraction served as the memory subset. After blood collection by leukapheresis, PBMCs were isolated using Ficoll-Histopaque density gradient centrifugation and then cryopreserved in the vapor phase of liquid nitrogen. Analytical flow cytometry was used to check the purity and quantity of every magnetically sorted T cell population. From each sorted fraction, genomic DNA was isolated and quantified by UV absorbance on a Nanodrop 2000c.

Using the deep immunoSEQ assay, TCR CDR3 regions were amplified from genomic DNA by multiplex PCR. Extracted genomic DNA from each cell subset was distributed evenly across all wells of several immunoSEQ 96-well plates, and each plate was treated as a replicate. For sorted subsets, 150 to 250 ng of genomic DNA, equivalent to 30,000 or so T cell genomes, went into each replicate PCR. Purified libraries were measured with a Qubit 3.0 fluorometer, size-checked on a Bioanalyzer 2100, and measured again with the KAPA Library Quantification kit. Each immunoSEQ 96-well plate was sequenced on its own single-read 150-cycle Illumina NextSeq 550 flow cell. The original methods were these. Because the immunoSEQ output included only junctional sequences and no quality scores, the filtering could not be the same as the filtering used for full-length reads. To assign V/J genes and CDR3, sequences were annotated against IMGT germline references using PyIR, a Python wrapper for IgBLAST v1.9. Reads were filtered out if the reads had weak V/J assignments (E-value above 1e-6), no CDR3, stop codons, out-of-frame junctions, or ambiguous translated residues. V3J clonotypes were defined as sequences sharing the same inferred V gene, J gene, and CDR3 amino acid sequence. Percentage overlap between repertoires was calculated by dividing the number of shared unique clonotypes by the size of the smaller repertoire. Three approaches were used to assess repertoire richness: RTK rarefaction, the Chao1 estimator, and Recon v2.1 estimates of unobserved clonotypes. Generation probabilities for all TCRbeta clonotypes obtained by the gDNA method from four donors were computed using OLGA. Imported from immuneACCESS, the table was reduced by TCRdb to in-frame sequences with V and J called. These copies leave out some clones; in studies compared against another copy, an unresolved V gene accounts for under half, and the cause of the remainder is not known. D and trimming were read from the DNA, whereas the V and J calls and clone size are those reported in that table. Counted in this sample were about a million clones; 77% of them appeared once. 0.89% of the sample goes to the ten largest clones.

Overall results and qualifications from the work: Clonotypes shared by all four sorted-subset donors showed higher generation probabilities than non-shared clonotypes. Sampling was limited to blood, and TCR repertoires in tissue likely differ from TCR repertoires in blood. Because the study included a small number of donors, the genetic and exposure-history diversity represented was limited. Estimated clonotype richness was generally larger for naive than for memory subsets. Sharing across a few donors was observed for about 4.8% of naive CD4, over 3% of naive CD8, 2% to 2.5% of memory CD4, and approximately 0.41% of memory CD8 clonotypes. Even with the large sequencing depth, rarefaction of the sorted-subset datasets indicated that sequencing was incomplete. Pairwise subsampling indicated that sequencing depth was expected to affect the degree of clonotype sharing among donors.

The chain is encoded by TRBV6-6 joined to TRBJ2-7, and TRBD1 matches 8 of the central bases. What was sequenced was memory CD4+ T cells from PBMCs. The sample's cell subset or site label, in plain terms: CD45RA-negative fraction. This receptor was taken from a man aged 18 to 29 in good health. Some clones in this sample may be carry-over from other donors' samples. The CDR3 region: CASSYVDRVYEQYF. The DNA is TGTGCCAGCAGTTACGTGGACAGGGTCTACGAGCAGTACTTC.